This T cell receptor beta chain was found in a study of cytomegalovirus exposure and HLA in healthy donors. Whole-study findings and limits: It was reportedly the case that the classifier diagnosed cytomegalovirus status with high specificity and sensitivity. The tendency of first-cohort TCR clusters to co-occur in the 120 or so validation repertoires was the finding of a later analysis.

Note on this clone: Its antigen is as yet unknown.

TCRdb's table, derived via immunoSEQ multiplex PCR, lists solely in-frame clones and lacks some. The sample carries some 340,000 clones, approximately 86% recorded once. This CDR3 is built from 14 residues. Germline values: CDR1 MNHEY, CDR2 SMNVEV (reference sequence). The V segment lost 5 bases and the J segment 5 bases; nucleotides outside the gene matches: 3. Sequences were obtained from PBMCs. V is TRBV27 and J is TRBJ2-5, with 12 bases that match TRBD2. The sequence was obtained from a woman in her 30s in good health and CMV-seropositive. The chain's CDR3 is CASSAGTSGETQYF. The CDR3 bases are TGTGCCAGCAGTGCCGGGACTAGCGGGGAGACCCAGTACTTC.